One and the same sample provided the 17 T cell receptor beta chains below, sequenced in a study of CD8+CD57+ T cells in acquired aplastic anemia. Patients picked for sequencing had shown CD8+CD57+ cell expansion detected by flow cytometry. It was genomic DNA that served as the template for profiling TCR beta VDJ and CDR3. One entry per CDR3 protein, called by TCRdb with MiXCR from the reads. This table holds about 200,000 distinct CDR3 sequences, 60% to 80% found once. Material for sequencing was sorted CD4+, CD8+, or CD8+CD57+ T cells (not recorded which) from PBMCs. The receptors were gathered from a human donor with aplastic anemia.

The chain links TRBV19 to TRBJ1-1, with D possibly being TRBD1 (6 bases). There are 14 residues in the CDR3. Looked up from germline, CDR1 is LNHDA and CDR2 is SQIVND (reference sequence). The ends were cut back, 7 bases at V and 6 bases at J, with 18 bases in the middle. For the CDR3, the DNA is TGTGCCAGTATCGGGGCCACAAACAGGGCTGAAGCTTTCTTT. It translates to CASIGATNRAEAFF.

The chain links TRBV7-8 to TRBJ2-5; TRBD2 is a possible D gene (5 bases). Per the germline V gene, CDR1 is SGHVS and CDR2 is FQNEAQ. The V gene lost 3 bases and the J gene lost 6 bases, with 14 bases spanning the gap. The CDR3 is made up of 14 amino acids. The CDR3 is CASSFHSGRQTQYF. The CDR3 DNA reads as TGTGCCAGCAGCTTTCACAGCGGACGCCAGACCCAGTACTTC. The entire variable domain, with the rest obtained from reference TRBV7-8 and TRBJ2-5, is as follows: GAGVSQSPRYKVAKRGQDVALRCDPISGHVSLFWYQQALGQGPEFLTYFQNEAQLDKSGLPSDRFFAERPEGSVSTLKIQRTQQEDSAVYLCASSFHSGRQTQYFGPGTRLLVL.

The CDR3 nucleotides read TGTGCCAGTAGTATTGGGACAGGGGGGAACACTGAAGCTTTCTTT. It codes for CASSIGTGGNTEAFF. The chain is built from TRBV19 and TRBJ1-1; 11 bases are shared with TRBD1. The V and J ends lost 3 bases and 1 base, in that order; junction bases with no gene match: 1. This CDR3 has 15 amino acids. Germline V gives CDR1 LNHDA, CDR2 SQIVND (reference sequence).

This clonotype was counted at least ten times. This chain joins TRBV6-1 and TRBJ1-5; D might be TRBD1 (6 bases). V lost 2 bases and J lost 7, with 15 bases in between. The germline gives CDR1 MNHNS, CDR2 SASEGT. The CDR3 runs to 15 residues. The CDR3 loop is CASSESGRGFQPQHF. The CDR3 DNA is TGTGCCAGCAGTGAATCGGGGAGGGGGTTCCAGCCCCAGCATTTT.

J is TRBJ1-2 and V is TRBV5-1, with 8 bases aligning to TRBD1. CDR3 size: 15 residues. Germline CDR1 and CDR2: SGHRS and YFSETQ. J was trimmed by 6 bases and V by 3 bases; bases with no gene match: 10. CDR3 in DNA: TGCGCCAGCAGCTCCTGGGACAGGAAGGACGATGGCTACACCTTC. Translated: CASSSWDRKDDGYTF.

The chain carries TRBV18 and TRBJ2-7; maybe TRBD2 (6 bases). Between the trimmed V and J ends, which lost 6 bases and 7 bases, there was a span of 16 bases. The CDR3 is 13 amino acids. CDR1 and CDR2 (germline): KGHSH, LQKENI. The CDR3: CASSLNAGNEQYF. The CDR3 region has the DNA TGTGCCAGCTCCCTTAATGCGGGGAATGAGCAGTACTTC.

This clonotype is a singleton in its sample. V is TRBV5-1 and J is TRBJ2-2; 7 nucleotides match TRBD2. The CDR3 is made up of 18 amino acids. V dropped 1 base and J dropped 0; count of bases not matched to a gene: 9. In germline, CDR1 is SGHRS, CDR2 YFSETQ. CDR3 coding DNA: TGCGCCAGCAGCTTGAGGCCAGCGGGGATCTCGAACACCGGGGAGCTGTTTTTT. Translating gives CASSLRPAGISNTGELFF.

This clonotype showed up just once. Germline and junction disagree at one end, which may indicate a read error. The chain has TRBV7-7 and TRBJ2-5; D might be TRBD2 (6 bases). The CDR3 sequence is 16 residues long. CDR1 SSHAT and CDR2 FNYEAQ come from the germline V gene (reference sequence). DNA for the CDR3: TGTGCCAGCAGCTTGGGAAGACTAGTACGGCAAGAGGCCCAGTACTTC. Translation gives CASSLGRLVRQEAQYF.

The rearrangement links TRBV7-9 to TRBJ2-1, with D possibly TRBD2 on 5 matching bases. CDR1 and CDR2 from the germline V gene are SEHNR and FQNEAQ (reference sequence). Trimming took 6 bases from V and 0 from J, leaving 12 bases between them. The CDR3 consists of 15 residues. CDR3 coding DNA: TGTGCCAGCAGTGCGGGCTCGGTCTCCTACAATGAGCAGTTCTTC. This gives the protein CASSAGSVSYNEQFF.

Only one count was recorded for this clonotype. This may be a read error: a much more frequent sequence differs by one nucleotide. The chain employs TRBV2 and TRBJ2-2; D possibly corresponds to TRBD2 (6 bases). CDR3 length: 15 residues. CDR1 and CDR2 from the germline V gene are SNHLY and FYNNEI. The CDR3 coding sequence is TGTGCCAGCAGTGAGGCGGCGGTGAACACCGGGGGGCTGTTTTTT. Translation: CASSEAAVNTGGLFF.

A word on this clonotype: The junction departs from germline at one end; a sequencing error may be responsible. The V gene is TRBV10-1, the J gene TRBJ2-7, with 8 positions matching TRBD1. The germline CDR1 and CDR2 sequences are WNHNN and SYGVQD (reference sequence). CDR3 length: 15 residues. The CDR3 DNA is TGTGCCAGCAGTCTTTTCTCCGGGACAGGCTACGAGCAGTACTTC. Amino acid sequence: CASSLFSGTGYEQYF.

This rearrangement joins TRBV15 to TRBJ1-1, with D possibly matching TRBD1 (5 bases). This CDR3 is built from 15 residues. V was trimmed by 3 bases and J by 6 bases, leaving 17 bases between them. Germline values: CDR1 LNHNV, CDR2 YYDKDF (reference sequence). The CDR3 loop reads CATSRAPQEVAEAFF. The CDR3 DNA is TGTGCCACCAGCAGGGCCCCACAGGAGGTAGCTGAAGCTTTCTTT.

The gene calls are TRBV29-1 and TRBJ2-3; the D gene is possibly TRBD2 (6 bases). Germline CDR1 SQVTM, CDR2 ANQGSEA. The CDR3 runs to 14 residues. V dropped 3 bases and J dropped 3 bases, with 13 bases sitting between them. CDR3 residues: CSVDLRGLTDTQYF. DNA of the CDR3: TGCAGCGTTGATCTGCGGGGACTTACAGATACGCAGTATTTT.

This clonotype was observed a single time. The CDR3 spells CAISESLREANQPQHF. Written as DNA, the CDR3 is TGTGCCATCAGTGAGTCTCTCAGGGAAGCGAATCAGCCCCAGCATTTT. The chain employs TRBV10-3 and TRBJ1-5; D may be TRBD1 (5 bases). This CDR3 spans 16 amino acids. Looked up from germline, CDR1 is ENHRY and CDR2 is SYGVKD. V dropped 0 bases and J dropped 4 bases, with 13 bases sitting between them.

The chain joins TRBV24-1 to TRBJ2-5, with D perhaps given as TRBD1 or TRBD2 (5 bases each). Germline CDR1 and CDR2: KGHDR and SFDVKD. The CDR3 sequence is 13 residues long. Trimming removed 8 bases at V and 4 bases at J, with 13 bases between. The CDR3 protein is CATMGRQPETQYF. The CDR3, as DNA: TGTGCCACCATGGGGAGACAGCCAGAGACCCAGTACTTC.

This rearrangement joins TRBV19 to TRBJ1-1; D gene unclear. Germline-derived CDR1 and CDR2 are LNHDA and SQIVND (reference sequence). V shed 6 bases and J shed 8 bases, with 16 bases lying between them. The CDR3 has 13 amino acids. The CDR3 DNA is TGTGCCAGTAGGTCCCGGCAGCCTTACGAAGCTTTCTTT. This codes for CASRSRQPYEAFF. Combining the CDR3 with reference TRBV19 and TRBJ1-1 gives the whole variable domain DGGITQSPKYLFRKEGQNVTLSCEQNLNHDAMYWYRQDPGQGLRLIYYSQIVNDFQKGDIAEGYSVSREKKESFPLTVTSAQKNPTAFYLCASRSRQPYEAFFGQGTRLTVV.

CDR3 amino acids: CASSVVPLWGAHVNTEAFF. The DNA for the CDR3 is TGTGCCAGCAGCGTAGTTCCTCTGTGGGGGGCTCATGTGAACACTGAAGCTTTCTTT. V gene TRBV9 combines with J gene TRBJ1-1, with a tentative D call TRBD1 (6 bases). Trimming cost V 0 bases and J 0 bases, with 21 bases left between them. The germline V gene has CDR1 SGDLS and CDR2 YYNGEE. The CDR3 length is 19 residues.